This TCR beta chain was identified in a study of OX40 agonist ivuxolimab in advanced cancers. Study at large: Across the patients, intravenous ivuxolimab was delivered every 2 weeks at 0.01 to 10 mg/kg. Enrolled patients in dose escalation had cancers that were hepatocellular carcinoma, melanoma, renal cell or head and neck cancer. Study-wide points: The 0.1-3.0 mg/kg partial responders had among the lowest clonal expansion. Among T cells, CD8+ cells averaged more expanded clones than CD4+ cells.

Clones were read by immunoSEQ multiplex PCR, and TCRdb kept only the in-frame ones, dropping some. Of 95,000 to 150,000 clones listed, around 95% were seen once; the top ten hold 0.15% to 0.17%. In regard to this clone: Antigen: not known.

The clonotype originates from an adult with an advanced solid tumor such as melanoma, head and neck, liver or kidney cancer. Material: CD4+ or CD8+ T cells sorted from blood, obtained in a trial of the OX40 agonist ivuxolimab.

CDR3 DNA: TGCGCCAGCAGCCAGGGGGCCGGGGGGTATGGCTACACCTTC. Residues: CASSQGAGGYGYTF. The chain uses TRBV5-1 and TRBJ1-2, with 8 positions matching TRBD1. The CDR3 runs 14 residues. Germline CDR1 SGHRS, CDR2 YFSETQ. Trimming cost V 4 bases and J 5 bases; bases outside gene matches: 7. Drawing the rest from reference TRBV5-1 and TRBJ1-2, the complete variable domain is KAGVTQTPRYLIKTRGQQVTLSCSPISGHRSVSWYQQTPGQGLQFLFEYFSETQRNKGNFPGRFSGRQFSNSRSEMNVSTLELGDSALYLCASSQGAGGYGYTFGSGTRLTVV.